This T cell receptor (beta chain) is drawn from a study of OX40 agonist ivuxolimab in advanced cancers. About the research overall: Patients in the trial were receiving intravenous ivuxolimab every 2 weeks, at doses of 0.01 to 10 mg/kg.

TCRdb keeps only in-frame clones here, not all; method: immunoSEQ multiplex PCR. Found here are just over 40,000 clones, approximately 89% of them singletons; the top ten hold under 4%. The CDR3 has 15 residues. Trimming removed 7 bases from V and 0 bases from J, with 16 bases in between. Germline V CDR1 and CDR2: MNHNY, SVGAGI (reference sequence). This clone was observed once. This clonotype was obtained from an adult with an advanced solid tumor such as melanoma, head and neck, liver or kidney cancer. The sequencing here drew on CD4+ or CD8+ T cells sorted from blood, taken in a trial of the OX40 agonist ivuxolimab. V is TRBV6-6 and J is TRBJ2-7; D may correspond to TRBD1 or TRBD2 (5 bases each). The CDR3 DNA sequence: TGTGCCAGCAATGCCGAGGGGATCAGCTCCTACGAGCAGTACTTC. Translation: CASNAEGISSYEQYF.